The clone carrying this T cell receptor beta chain appeared a few times. The antigen is unknown. V shed 8 bases and J shed 4 bases, with 11 bases lying between them. The CDR3 length is 12 residues. Germline lookup yields CDR1 MNHNY and CDR2 SVGAGI (reference sequence). Individual cDNA molecules were tagged with unique molecular identifiers, the study reported. Using its own MiXCR run on the 5' RACE reads, TCRdb lists one record per CDR3 protein. The table has 68,000 or so distinct CDR3 sequences, approximately 11% seen once. This sample was included in a study of early T cells in non-severe SARS-CoV-2 infection. Study summary: Sequencing input comprised bulk RNA from unsorted whole blood; chain pairing was not available.

Study findings and constraints: Anti-spike CD8 responses were favored in VDJdb matching, and private and CD4 specificities were missed.

The chain employs TRBV6-6 and TRBJ1-1; perhaps TRBD1 as D (5 bases). This receptor was obtained from an adult who was a healthcare worker with PCR-confirmed SARS-CoV-2 infection or an uninfected control (not recorded which). Material: whole blood. For the CDR3, the DNA is TGTGCCAGCTCTCAGGGAACCACTGAAGCTTTCTTT. As protein: CASSQGTTEAFF.